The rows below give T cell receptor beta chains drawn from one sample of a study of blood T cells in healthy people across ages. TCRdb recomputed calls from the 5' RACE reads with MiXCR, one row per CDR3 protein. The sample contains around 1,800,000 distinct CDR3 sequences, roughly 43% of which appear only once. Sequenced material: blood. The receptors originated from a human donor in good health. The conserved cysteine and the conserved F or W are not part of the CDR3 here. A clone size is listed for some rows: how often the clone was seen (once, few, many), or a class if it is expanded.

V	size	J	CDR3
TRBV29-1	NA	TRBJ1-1	SVALFSATAF
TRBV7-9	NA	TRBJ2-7	ASSLGVPSSYGQY
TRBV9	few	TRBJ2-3	ASSPRGLGVTDTQY
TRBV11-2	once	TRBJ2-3	ASSLGTSGVLTDTQY
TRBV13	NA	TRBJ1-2	ASSLGGQGVYGYT
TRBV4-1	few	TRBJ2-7	ASSQGEYLVYEQY
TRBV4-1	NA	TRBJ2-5	ASSQGSGTEETQY
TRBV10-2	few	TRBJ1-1	ASRGVQGPEAF
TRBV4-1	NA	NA	ASSYPGQGIHEQY
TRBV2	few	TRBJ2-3	ASSGVDTQY
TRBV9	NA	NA	ASSWGANQETQF
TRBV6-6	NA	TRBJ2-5	ASRATGGRAQETQY
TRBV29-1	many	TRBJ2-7	SVVREYEQY
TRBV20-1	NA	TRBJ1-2	SARDAAIYGYT
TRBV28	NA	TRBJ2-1	ASRSTRGQGNEQF
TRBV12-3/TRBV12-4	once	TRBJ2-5	ASSPRGQTQY
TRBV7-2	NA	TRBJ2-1	ASSLNPGQGADEQF
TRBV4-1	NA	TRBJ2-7	ASSQDPSERQGPTYEQY
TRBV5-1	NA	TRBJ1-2	ASSSSGTGEGGYT
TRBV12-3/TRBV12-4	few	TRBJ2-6	ASSLTGGPRSGANVLT
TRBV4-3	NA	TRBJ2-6	ASSQDLISGANVLT
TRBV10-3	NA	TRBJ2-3	AISFPSTDTQY
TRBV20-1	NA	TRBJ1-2	SARGARPYYGYT
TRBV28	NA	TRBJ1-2	ASSPGGLGNYGYT
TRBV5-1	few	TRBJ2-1	ASSLSGSLGEQF
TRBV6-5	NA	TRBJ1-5	ASSPGQGNSNQPQH
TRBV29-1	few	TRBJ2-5	SVGRDEETQY
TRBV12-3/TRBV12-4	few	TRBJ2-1	ASSFMYNEQF
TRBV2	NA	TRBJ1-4	AGNAGLEKLF
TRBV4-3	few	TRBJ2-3	ASSRGHFTDTQY
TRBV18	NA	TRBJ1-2	VSSPGRENYGYT
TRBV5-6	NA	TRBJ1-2	ASSHGTGLGHYGYT
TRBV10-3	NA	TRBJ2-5	AISDVRGMETQY
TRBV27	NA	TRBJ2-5	ASSFAGTETQY
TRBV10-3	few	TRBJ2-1	AIRPGTGDNEQF
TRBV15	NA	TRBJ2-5	AASRPGTGGGQETQY
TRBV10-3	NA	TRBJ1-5	AISEFVGFGGAAQH
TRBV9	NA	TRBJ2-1	ASSVAPRQGLNEQF
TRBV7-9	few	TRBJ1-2	ASSLLLGSNYGYT
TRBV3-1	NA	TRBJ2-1	ASSHKRGVAGDYNEQF
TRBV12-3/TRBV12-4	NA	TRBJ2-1	ASSHRREAYNEQF
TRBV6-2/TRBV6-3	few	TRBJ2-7	ASSSRGGNEQY